What follows are 3 T cell receptor beta chains derived from one specimen sequenced in a study of blood T cell repertoires in COVID-19. Profiling relied on immunoSEQ multiplex PCR, and the TCRdb table lists in-frame clones only, not all of them. Altogether about 250,000 clones are present, 84% being singletons, with the ten largest covering about 1.6%. Sequencing used peripheral blood. Receptors originate from a woman in her thirties or forties who had recovered from COVID-19.

V is TRBV18 and J is TRBJ2-1, with 9 bases that match TRBD2. Germline trimming cut 0 bases from V and 8 bases from J; bases unmatched to any gene: 8. The CDR3 extends over 16 amino acids. Germline V gene lookup returns CDR1 KGHSH and CDR2 LQKENI. The CDR3 reads CASSPPRASGVYEQFF. CDR3 bases: TGTGCCAGCTCACCACCACGAGCTAGCGGGGTCTATGAGCAGTTCTTC. The full variable domain, with the rest looked up from reference TRBV18 and TRBJ2-1, is NAGVMQNPRHLVRRRGQEARLRCSPMKGHSHVYWYRQLPEEGLKFMVYLQKENIIDESGMPKERFSAEFPKEGPSILRIQQVVRGDSAAYFCASSPPRASGVYEQFFGPGTRLTVL.

This clone occurred once. The V gene is TRBV15, the J gene TRBJ2-7; TRBD2 matches 12 bases. The germline V gene has CDR1 LNHNV and CDR2 YYDKDF (reference sequence). The CDR3 is 14 amino acids. After removal of 3 bases from V and 3 bases from J, the junction contained 0 bases not matched to a gene. The CDR3 region has the DNA TGTGCCACCAGCAGGACTAGCGGGGGCTACGAGCAGTACTTC. Its protein is CATSRTSGGYEQYF.

The chain recombines TRBV7-9 with TRBJ1-1, with D possibly being TRBD1 (5 bases). Germline loops: CDR1 SEHNR, CDR2 FQNEAQ (reference sequence). Trimming left V 7 bases short and J 1 base short, with 13 bases between. The CDR3 covers 14 residues. This CDR3 is CASTTLRGNTEAFF. The CDR3 DNA is TGTGCCAGCACCACCCTTAGGGGGAACACTGAAGCTTTCTTT.